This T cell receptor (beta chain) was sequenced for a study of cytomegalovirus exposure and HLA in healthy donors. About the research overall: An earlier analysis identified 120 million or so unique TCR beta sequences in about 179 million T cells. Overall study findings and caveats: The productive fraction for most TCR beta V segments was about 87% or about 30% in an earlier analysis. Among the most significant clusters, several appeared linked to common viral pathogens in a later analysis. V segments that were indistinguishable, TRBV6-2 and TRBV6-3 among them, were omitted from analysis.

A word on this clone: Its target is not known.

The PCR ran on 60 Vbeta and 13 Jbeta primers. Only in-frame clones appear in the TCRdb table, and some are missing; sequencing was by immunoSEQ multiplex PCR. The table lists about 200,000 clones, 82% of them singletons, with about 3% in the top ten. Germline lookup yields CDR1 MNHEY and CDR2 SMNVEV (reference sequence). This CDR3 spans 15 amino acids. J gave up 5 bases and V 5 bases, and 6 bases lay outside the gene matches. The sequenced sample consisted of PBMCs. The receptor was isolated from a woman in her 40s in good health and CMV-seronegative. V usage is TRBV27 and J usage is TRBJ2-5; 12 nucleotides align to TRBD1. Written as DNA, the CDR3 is TGTGCCAGCAGTCCGGGACAGGGGGCGGTGGAGACCCAGTACTTC. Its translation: CASSPGQGAVETQYF.